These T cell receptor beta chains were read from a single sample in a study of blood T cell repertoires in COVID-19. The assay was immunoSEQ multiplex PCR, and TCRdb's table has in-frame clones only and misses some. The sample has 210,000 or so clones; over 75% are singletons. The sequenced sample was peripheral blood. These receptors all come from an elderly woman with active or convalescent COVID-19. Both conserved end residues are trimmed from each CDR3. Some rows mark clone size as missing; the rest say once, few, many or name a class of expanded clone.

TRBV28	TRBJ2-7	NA	ASQLVQVPYEQY
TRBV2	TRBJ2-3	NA	ASSDGLLTDTQY
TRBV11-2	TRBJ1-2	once	ASSPGGVGNYGYT
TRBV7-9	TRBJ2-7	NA	ASSLGRSSYEQY
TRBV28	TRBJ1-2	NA	ASSYATGGVYGYT
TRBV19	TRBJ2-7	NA	ASSITMGGPYEQY
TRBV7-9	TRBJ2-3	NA	ASSLRAGRGPDTQY
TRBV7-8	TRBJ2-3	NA	ASSLVGGDADTQY
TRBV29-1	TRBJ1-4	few	SVEVSRKLF
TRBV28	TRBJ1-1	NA	ASSLERTGGMNTEAF
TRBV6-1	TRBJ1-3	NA	ASSERQPGNTIY
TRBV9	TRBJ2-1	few	ASSGLAGGNNEQF
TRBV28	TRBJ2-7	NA	ASSPTSYEQY
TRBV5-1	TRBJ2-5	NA	ASSLAGGDQQETQY
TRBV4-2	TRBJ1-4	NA	ASSQESREKLF
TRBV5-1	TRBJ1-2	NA	ASDPGQGESYGYT